Below are 20 T cell receptor beta chains sequenced from a single sample in a study of shared clonotypes between healthy human individuals. In the naive CD8 group, cells lacked CD45RO and were positively selected for CCR7, so terminally differentiated effector memory CD45RA+ cells were left out. The assay was immunoSEQ multiplex PCR, and TCRdb's table has in-frame clones only and misses some. Of about 2 million clones listed, approximately 94% are singletons. The source material was naive CD8+ T cells sorted from blood. These TCRs come from a man between 18 and 35 years old in good health.

V is TRBV10-3 and J is TRBJ2-7, with D hard to call. Germline loops: CDR1 ENHRY, CDR2 SYGVKD. The CDR3 loop spans 15 amino acids. V was cut by 3 bases and J by 3 bases, with 15 bases left in between. The CDR3 loop is CAISDAPKSVYEQYF. Written as DNA, the CDR3 is TGTGCCATCAGTGACGCCCCCAAGTCGGTCTACGAGCAGTACTTC.

The chain links TRBV13 to TRBJ2-1; 7 bases are a match to TRBD1. The junction had 6 bases not matched to a gene; V was cut back by 5 bases and J by 8 bases. This CDR3 has 13 residues. The germline gives CDR1 PRHDT, CDR2 FYEKMQ (reference sequence). CDR3 amino acids: CASSPGQDHEQFF. The CDR3 nucleotides are TGTGCCAGCAGCCCAGGACAGGATCATGAGCAGTTCTTC.

This clone was seen only once. Sequence at one end of the junction differs from germline and may be a read error. Other DNA sequences in this sample translate to the same CDR3. The chain joins TRBV25-1 to TRBJ2-7; TRBD2 agrees at 11 bases. CDR1 and CDR2 (germline): MGHDK, SYGVNS. This CDR3 is built from 15 residues. The CDR3, as DNA: TGCGCCAGCAGTGACTCGACTAGCGGGGTCTACGAGCAGTACTTC. Amino acids: CASSDSTSGVYEQYF.

The genes are TRBV4-1 and TRBJ1-2; D is ambiguous. Germline V gene data show CDR1 as MGHRA and CDR2 as YSYEKL. Deletions cut 1 base from V and 8 bases from J, with 11 bases between. The CDR3 consists of 13 residues. CDR3 sequence reads: CASSQGEGFGYTF. CDR3 bases: TGCGCCAGCAGCCAAGGGGAAGGGTTCGGCTACACCTTC.

This chain joins TRBV5-6 and TRBJ2-2; D might be TRBD1 or TRBD2, each matching 5 bases. CDR3 length: 15 residues. Germline V gene sequence: CDR1 SGHDT, CDR2 YYEEEE. The V and J ends lost 7 bases and 7 bases respectively, with 20 bases between them. CDR3 nucleotide sequence: TGTGCCAGCCGGGACGGGTCAGGGTTCCACGGGGAGCTGTTTTTT. This sequence encodes CASRDGSGFHGELFF.

The chain is built from TRBV19 and TRBJ2-4; D is unresolved. There are 15 residues in the CDR3. Germline V gene data show CDR1 as LNHDA and CDR2 as SQIVND (reference sequence). Trimming stripped 3 bases from V and 1 base from J, with 10 bases between. Written as DNA, the CDR3 is TGTGCCAGTAGTATGATAAGTGGGGCCAAAAACATTCAGTACTTC. Amino acids: CASSMISGAKNIQYF.

The rearrangement uses TRBV30 and TRBJ2-1, with 7 bases identical to TRBD2. This CDR3 spans 14 amino acids. Germline V gene data show CDR1 as GTSNPN and CDR2 as SVGIG (reference sequence). CDR3 protein: CALGGGSSYNEQFF. CDR3 in DNA: TGTGCTCTTGGGGGGGGGAGCTCCTACAATGAGCAGTTCTTC.

Only one count was recorded for this clone. This sequence joins TRBV5-1 and TRBJ1-5; unclear D gene. Germline V lookup: CDR1 SGHRS, CDR2 YFSETQ. The CDR3 sequence is 16 residues long. V gave up 0 bases and J gave up 5 bases, with 15 bases separating them. CDR3 sequence reads: CASSLVGLGGDQPQHF. The CDR3 DNA sequence: TGCGCCAGCAGCTTGGTCGGACTAGGCGGGGATCAGCCCCAGCATTTT.

This clone was recorded once. The chain recombines TRBV4-3 with TRBJ1-2, with D maybe TRBD1 (6 bases). The CDR3 extends over 13 amino acids. V was cut by 2 bases and J by 6 bases, with 10 bases left in between. The germline V gene has CDR1 LGHNA and CDR2 YSLEER. The CDR3 is CASSQTGFDGYTF. CDR3 coding DNA: TGCGCCAGCAGCCAAACAGGGTTTGATGGCTACACCTTC.

CDR3 sequence (DNA): TGTGCCAGCAGCTTAGGAGTTAGCGGGAACTCCTACAATGAGCAGTTCTTC. It codes for CASSLGVSGNSYNEQFF. The J gene is TRBJ2-1, the V gene TRBV11-2; 8 bases are a match to TRBD2. Germline CDR1 and CDR2: SGHAT and FQNNGV. V gave up 1 base and J gave up 0 bases; unmatched junction bases: 5. The CDR3 has 17 residues.

The chain joins TRBV5-1 to TRBJ1-1; tentatively, D is TRBD1 (6 bases). This CDR3 is 15 amino acids long. Germline CDR1 reads SGHRS; CDR2 reads YFSETQ. Trimming cost V 0 bases and J 4 bases, with 13 bases left between them. The CDR3 DNA follows: TGCGCCAGCAGCTTGGAGGGGGGAGTTAGCACTGAAGCTTTCTTT. Protein sequence: CASSLEGGVSTEAFF.

The chain uses TRBV7-9 and TRBJ1-1, with 9 bases identical to TRBD1. With V trimmed by 4 bases and J by 3 bases, 6 bases remained unmatched. CDR1 is SEHNR and CDR2 is FQNEAQ in the germline V gene (reference sequence). This CDR3 contains 15 residues. The CDR3 loop is CASSSPGTGHTEAFF. The CDR3 coding sequence is TGTGCCAGCAGCTCCCCCGGGACAGGGCACACTGAAGCTTTCTTT.

The chain links TRBV19 to TRBJ1-2; TRBD1 agrees at 8 bases. The CDR3 extends over 17 amino acids. V dropped 0 bases and J dropped 2; count of bases not matched to a gene: 8. Germline-derived CDR1 and CDR2 are LNHDA and SQIVND (reference sequence). The chain's CDR3 is CASSIDQGTGSNYGYTF. Written as DNA, the CDR3 is TGTGCCAGTAGTATAGATCAAGGGACAGGCTCGAACTATGGCTACACCTTC.

The chain joins TRBV14 to TRBJ2-7, with TRBD2 matching 7 bases. V was clipped by 3 bases and J by 3 bases; unmatched bases: 8. CDR1 SGHDN and CDR2 FVKESK come from the germline V gene. The CDR3 loop spans 15 amino acids. In nucleotides, the CDR3 is TGTGCCAGCAGCCAGATGACTAGCCTCATCTACGAGCAGTACTTC. It is translated as CASSQMTSLIYEQYF. Full variable domain (outside the CDR3, taken from reference TRBV14 and TRBJ2-7): EAGVTQFPSHSVIEKGQTVTLRCDPISGHDNLYWYRRVMGKEIKFLLHFVKESKQDESGMPNNRFLAERTGGTYSTLKVQPAELEDSGVYFCASSQMTSLIYEQYFGPGTRLTVT.

The CDR3 region has the DNA TGTGCCAGCAGCGTAGGCGGAGCGGGGGGAGAGACCCAGTACTTC. This codes for CASSVGGAGGETQYF. The V and J genes are TRBV9 and TRBJ2-5, with 9 bases matching TRBD2. The V and J ends lost 0 bases and 4 bases, in that order; junction bases with no gene match: 4. The CDR3 totals 15 residues. Germline-derived CDR1 and CDR2 are SGDLS and YYNGEE.

Note on this clone: Other DNA sequences in the same sample also yield this CDR3. The chain uses TRBV20-1 and TRBJ1-1; tentatively, D is TRBD1 (5 bases). CDR1 and CDR2 from the germline V gene are DFQATT and SNEGSKA (reference sequence). Trimming left V 3 bases short and J 5 bases short, with 7 bases between. CDR3 length: 11 residues. The CDR3 reads CSARGGTEAFF. CDR3 coding DNA: TGCAGTGCTAGGGGGGGGACTGAAGCTTTCTTT.

The chain recombines TRBV13 with TRBJ2-3, with D unresolved. Trimming took off 5 bases at V and 4 bases at J, with 13 bases between the two ends. The CDR3 totals 14 residues. The germline CDR1 and CDR2 sequences are PRHDT and FYEKMQ (reference sequence). Here the CDR3 DNA reads TGTGCCAGCAGCCCTCAGATGGGGTCAGATACGCAGTATTTT. It specifies CASSPQMGSDTQYF.

The chain recombines TRBV7-2 with TRBJ1-5; D uncertain. V lost 0 bases to trimming and J lost 9 bases, with 30 bases between them. The CDR3 runs 20 residues. CDR1 is SGHTA, CDR2 FQGNSA, per germline. This CDR3 reads CASSLAAKGGIGPTEGPQHF. For the CDR3, the DNA is TGTGCCAGCAGCTTAGCCGCCAAGGGAGGTATTGGGCCCACTGAGGGGCCCCAGCATTTT. Based on the CDR3 plus reference TRBV7-2 and TRBJ1-5, the full variable domain is GAGVSQSPSNKVTEKGKDVELRCDPISGHTALYWYRQSLGQGLEFLIYFQGNSAPDKSGLPSDRFSAERTGGSVSTLTIQRTQQEDSAVYLCASSLAAKGGIGPTEGPQHFGDGTRLSIL.

Of note for this clone: Other nucleotide sequences in the sample specify the same CDR3. The V call is TRBV7-9, the J call TRBJ1-1; D unclear. V lost 2 bases to trimming and J lost 8 bases, with 6 bases between them. Germline lookup yields CDR1 SEHNR and CDR2 FQNEAQ (reference sequence). CDR3 length: 11 residues. CDR3 coding DNA: TGTGCCAGCAGCTTAAATGGGGAAGCTTTCTTT. It codes for CASSLNGEAFF.

Points on this clone: This CDR3 is also generated by other DNA sequences in the sample. The V gene is TRBV7-9, the J gene TRBJ2-7; 9 bases are a match to TRBD1. V lost 3 bases to trimming and J lost 3 bases; unmatched junction nucleotides: 3. Germline V gives CDR1 SEHNR, CDR2 FQNEAQ (reference sequence). The CDR3 totals 14 residues. CDR3 in amino acids: CASSLGQGFYEQYF. CDR3 DNA: TGTGCCAGCAGCTTGGGACAGGGTTTCTACGAGCAGTACTTC.